The 18 T cell receptor beta chains reported below all come from one sample, sequenced in a study of Ad26.COV2.S vaccination and SARS-CoV-2 variants. Specified treatment: around 19 received Ad26.COV2.S at low or high dose, single or two shots; roughly five received placebo; per-sample allocation not given. Samples analyzed were those drawn on day 63 after the first vaccine or placebo injection. Generated by immunoSEQ multiplex PCR, the TCRdb table keeps only in-frame clones and is missing some. The sample yields 380,000 or so clones, roughly 90% seen once. Sample: peripheral blood, taken in a trial of Ad26.COV2.S vaccine versus placebo. The receptor source for this set is a person aged 18-65 years who received the Ad26.COV2.S COVID-19 vaccine or a placebo.

CDR3 nucleotides: TGCGCCAGCAGCTTGGGCCCCGGGGAGGCTTTCTTT. As protein: CASSLGPGEAFF. V usage is TRBV5-1 and J usage is TRBJ1-1; D is unresolved. The CDR3 extends over 12 amino acids. Germline CDR1 SGHRS, CDR2 YFSETQ. Trimming took off 0 bases at V and 11 bases at J, with 11 bases between the two ends.

This clone was seen just once. This chain uses TRBV11-3 with TRBJ2-5; the D gene could be TRBD1 or TRBD2 (5 bases each). With 1 base removed from V and 5 bases from J, the gap between germline ends came to 8 bases. Germline V lookup: CDR1 SGHNT, CDR2 YENEEA. The CDR3 loop spans 13 amino acids. The CDR3 DNA reads as TGTGCCAGCAGCTTAGGGGGACGGGAGACCCAGTACTTC. Translated: CASSLGGRETQYF.

The V and J genes are TRBV18 and TRBJ2-3, with D unresolved. The CDR3 spans 15 residues. Trimming removed 0 bases from V and 0 bases from J, with 7 bases in between. Germline V gene sequence: CDR1 KGHSH, CDR2 LQKENI. This CDR3 reads CASSPPTLSTDTQYF. In DNA form, the CDR3 reads TGTGCCAGCTCACCACCGACACTTAGCACAGATACGCAGTATTTT.

J is TRBJ1-1 and V is TRBV3-1 (or the pseudogene TRBV3-2); no clear D gene. V was pared by 0 bases and J by 1 base, with 12 bases between. CDR1 and CDR2 from the germline V gene are LGHDT and YNNKEL (reference sequence). The CDR3 is made up of 16 amino acids. In DNA form, the CDR3 reads TGTGCCAGCAGCCAAGATCTTAGACTCTCGAACACTGAAGCTTTCTTT. Translated, it gives CASSQDLRLSNTEAFF.

V usage is TRBV7-9 and J usage is TRBJ2-7, with TRBD1 matching 7 bases. The trim removed 5 bases at V and 2 bases at J, leaving 9 bases unmatched. The CDR3 has 15 residues. In germline, CDR1 is SEHNR, CDR2 FQNEAQ (reference sequence). The CDR3 nucleotides are TGTGCCAGCAGCGTAATGGACAGGATTGCCTACGAGCAGTACTTC. This gives the protein CASSVMDRIAYEQYF.

This chain links TRBV3-1 (or the pseudogene TRBV3-2) with TRBJ1-4; tentative D call: TRBD1 (5 bases). The germline CDR1 and CDR2 sequences are LGHDT and YNNKEL (reference sequence). Trimming stripped 2 bases from V and 5 bases from J, with 12 bases between. This CDR3 contains 15 residues. CDR3 sequence: CASSQRGGENEKLFF. In DNA form, the CDR3 reads TGTGCCAGCAGCCAACGTGGGGGGGAGAATGAAAAACTGTTTTTT.

The genes are TRBV10-3 and TRBJ2-5, with D possibly being TRBD1 or TRBD2 (6 bases each). The germline V gene encodes CDR1 ENHRY and CDR2 SYGVKD. CDR3 length: 14 amino acids. The V end lost 7 bases, the J end lost 2 bases, and 14 bases lay between the germline ends. CDR3 DNA: TGTGCCATCACCTCATCGGGGGCTCAAGAGACCCAGTACTTC. This gives the protein CAITSSGAQETQYF.

This clone was counted once. The rearrangement joins TRBV7-8 to TRBJ1-3; D not resolved. Trimming cost V 0 bases and J 0 bases, with 12 bases left between them. Germline lookup yields CDR1 SGHVS and CDR2 FQNEAQ. CDR3 length equals 17 residues. The CDR3 reads CASSLAPAASSGNTIYF. CDR3 in DNA: TGTGCCAGCAGCTTAGCCCCGGCAGCGAGCTCTGGAAACACCATATATTTT.

The chain recombines TRBV18 with TRBJ2-3; D possibly matches TRBD1 or TRBD2 (6 bases each). The CDR3 has 16 amino acids. V dropped 1 base and J dropped 0 bases, with 11 bases sitting between them. From germline, CDR1 is KGHSH and CDR2 LQKENI. DNA of the CDR3: TGTGCCAGCTCACCACAGGGGGGAACTAGCACAGATACGCAGTATTTT. This sequence encodes CASSPQGGTSTDTQYF.

This clone has only one observation. The chain is built from TRBV24-1 and TRBJ2-3; 9 nucleotides align to TRBD1. This CDR3 has 16 amino acids. CDR1 and CDR2 (germline): KGHDR, SFDVKD. V was pared by 5 bases and J by 4 bases, with 9 bases of the junction left unmatched. CDR3 sequence: CATSVADRGRADTQYF. The CDR3 bases are TGTGCCACCAGTGTCGCGGACAGGGGTCGTGCAGATACGCAGTATTTT.

The rearrangement joins TRBV28 to TRBJ2-1; TRBD2 agrees at 13 bases. V trimming: 0 bases; J trimming: 4 bases; junction bases outside the gene matches: 15. The CDR3 totals 21 residues. Looked up from germline, CDR1 is MDHEN and CDR2 is SYDVKM. As DNA, the CDR3 is TGTGCCAGCAGTTTATGGAGGAAGGGATTGGGACTAGCGGGACCTTACAATGAGCAGTTCTTC. Encoded protein: CASSLWRKGLGLAGPYNEQFF.

The rearrangement uses TRBV28 and TRBJ1-1, with D uncertain. The V end was cut by 4 bases, the J end by 5 bases, with 14 bases between. Germline loops: CDR1 MDHEN, CDR2 SYDVKM. This CDR3 region has 14 residues. The CDR3 here is CASSSVLGFTEAFF. As DNA, the CDR3 is TGTGCCAGCAGTTCGGTTTTGGGCTTTACTGAAGCTTTCTTT.

The chain combines TRBV3-1 (or the pseudogene TRBV3-2) with TRBJ1-4; D unclear. V dropped 1 base and J dropped 8 bases, with 17 bases sitting between them. Germline V gene data show CDR1 as LGHDT and CDR2 as YNNKEL (reference sequence). The CDR3 extends over 16 amino acids. CDR3 nucleotides: TGTGCCAGCAGCCAAGGCAATTTCGGACGGGAGGAAAAACTGTTTTTT. This codes for CASSQGNFGREEKLFF.

The genes are TRBV6-6 and TRBJ2-7, with D uncertain. Per germline, CDR1 MNHNY and CDR2 SVGAGI (reference sequence). Trimming cost V 0 bases and J 4 bases, with 10 bases left between them. CDR3 length: 14 residues. CDR3 sequence (DNA): TGTGCCAGCAGTTACTCGGCTGCCCTATACGAGCAGTACTTC. This codes for CASSYSAALYEQYF.

The rearrangement uses TRBV5-1 and TRBJ2-6; TRBD1 or TRBD2 may be the D gene (5 bases each). The V and J ends lost 8 bases and 2 bases respectively, with 11 bases between them. The CDR3 totals 14 residues. The germline gives CDR1 SGHRS, CDR2 YFSETQ. The CDR3 region is CASGARAGANVLTF. Here the CDR3 DNA reads TGCGCCAGTGGGGCGAGGGCTGGGGCCAACGTCCTGACTTTC.

The chain combines TRBV7-9 with TRBJ2-5, with a tentative D call TRBD2 (6 bases). The CDR3 runs 17 residues. Germline V gene lookup returns CDR1 SEHNR and CDR2 FQNEAQ (reference sequence). V was clipped by 4 bases and J by 4 bases, with 22 bases between them. This chain's CDR3 is CASSSPIGGAFRETQYF. CDR3 in DNA: TGTGCCAGCAGCTCGCCTATTGGCGGGGCGTTCCGAGAGACCCAGTACTTC.

The chain joins TRBV30 to TRBJ2-7; TRBD1 aligns across 9 bases. The CDR3 consists of 13 residues. The germline V gene encodes CDR1 GTSNPN and CDR2 SVGIG (reference sequence). V shed 1 base and J 5 bases; nucleotides not matched to a gene: 3. The CDR3 region has the DNA TGTGCCTGGAGTGGACAGGGGGGGAACGAGCAGTACTTC. This sequence encodes CAWSGQGGNEQYF.

The genes are TRBV6-5 and TRBJ2-1; TRBD2 agrees at 10 bases. Trimming cost V 6 bases and J 4 bases; bases outside gene matches: 6. Germline V CDR1 and CDR2: MNHEY, SVGAGI. The CDR3 is 15 amino acids. DNA of the CDR3: TGTGCCAGCAGACAGCTAGCGGGAGCATACAATGAGCAGTTCTTC. Protein product: CASRQLAGAYNEQFF.